This note documents a single T cell receptor (beta chain) sequence. The sample comes from a study of blood T cell repertoires in COVID-19. The wider study: The United States, Italy and Spain were the sources of the acute and convalescent COVID-19 samples.

Germline lookup yields CDR1 MDHEN and CDR2 SYDVKM. Germline trimming cut 4 bases from V and 0 bases from J; bases unmatched to any gene: 11. The CDR3 runs 17 residues. Measured with immunoSEQ multiplex PCR; TCRdb has only the in-frame clones, and not every one. The sample lists approximately 92,000 clones; 85% were seen once. The specimen sequenced was peripheral blood. This clonotype originated in a man in his fifties or sixties with acute or convalescent COVID-19. The chain is built from TRBV28 and TRBJ2-7; 8 positions agree with TRBD2. The CDR3 sequence is CASSSPPGTSDSYEQYF. CDR3 DNA sequence: TGTGCCAGCAGTTCCCCTCCCGGGACTAGTGACTCCTACGAGCAGTACTTC.